Listed below are T cell receptor beta chains from one sample, sequenced in a study of cytomegalovirus exposure and HLA in healthy donors. TCRdb's table, derived via immunoSEQ multiplex PCR, lists solely in-frame clones and lacks some. Of more than 150,000 clones listed, 80% are singletons. The source material was PBMCs. The receptors shown here come from a woman in her 30s in good health and CMV-seronegative. CDR3s include the opening cysteine and the closing phenylalanine or tryptophan. The D gene is left open where the match is weak. Where a row states a size, it is once, few, many or the class of an expanded clone; other rows omit it.

TRBJ1-4,-,-,TRBV30,CAWSRGILTPGVRGTGF,TGTGCCTGGAGTCGGGGGATTCTCACGCCGGGCGTCAGAGGTACCGGTTTT
TRBJ2-7,TRBD1,few,TRBV7-9,CASSPDRGRYEQYF,TGTGCCAGCAGCCCGGACAGGGGAAGGTACGAGCAGTACTTC
TRBJ2-7,-,-,TRBV5-4,CASSPWNREYEQYF,TGTGCCAGCAGCCCCTGGAACAGGGAGTACGAGCAGTACTTC
TRBJ1-1,-,-,TRBV5-4,CASSLEGAGNTEAFF,TGTGCCAGCAGCTTGGAAGGGGCCGGGAACACTGAAGCTTTCTTT
TRBJ2-7,-,-,TRBV2,CASSRTVTEQYF,TGTGCCAGCAGTCGGACTGTCACCGAGCAGTACTTC
TRBJ2-2,TRBD2,-,TRBV14,CASSQVFRSGANTGELFF,TGTGCCAGCAGCCAAGTATTCCGTAGCGGGGCGAACACCGGGGAGCTGTTTTTT
TRBJ2-7,-,-,TRBV6-5,CASSYSASRTYEQYF,TGTGCCAGCAGTTACTCGGCTAGTCGCACCTACGAGCAGTACTTC
TRBJ1-1,TRBD1,-,TRBV30,CAWATGTVNTEAFF,TGTGCCTGGGCTACCGGGACAGTTAACACTGAAGCTTTCTTT
TRBJ1-3,TRBD1,few,TRBV6-5,CASSWGQGSSGNTIYF,TGTGCCAGCAGTTGGGGACAGGGAAGCTCTGGAAACACCATATATTTT
TRBJ1-5,TRBD1,-,TRBV27,CASRPGQNSNQPQHF,TGTGCCAGCAGACCGGGACAGAATAGCAATCAGCCCCAGCATTTT
TRBJ2-1,TRBD2,-,TRBV30,CARGRWRGGYNEQFF,TGTGCCCGCGGTAGGTGGCGGGGGGGCTACAATGAGCAGTTCTTC
TRBJ1-5,-,-,TRBV5-4,CASSPRAGLNQPQHF,TGTGCCAGCAGCCCAAGGGCGGGACTCAATCAGCCCCAGCATTTT
TRBJ2-7,-,-,TRBV7-8,CASSSAYSYYEQYF,TGTGCCAGCAGCTCAGCATACTCCTACTACGAGCAGTACTTC
TRBJ2-5,-,-,TRBV4-1,CASSNGGQPETQYF,TGCGCCAGCAGCAACGGGGGGCAGCCGGAGACCCAGTACTTC
TRBJ1-3,-,-,TRBV5-1,CASSFTGRNSGVFRDTIYF,TGCGCCAGCAGCTTTACGGGTCGGAACAGCGGGGTGTTTCGAGACACCATATATTTT
TRBJ1-5,TRBD1,-,TRBV4-1,CASSQVGQAIPPQHF,TGCGCCAGCAGCCAGGTGGGACAGGCAATTCCGCCCCAGCATTTT
TRBJ1-2,TRBD1,-,TRBV6-4,CASSEGRGPLNYGYTF,TGTGCCAGCAGTGAGGGCAGGGGGCCTCTTAACTATGGCTACACCTTC
TRBJ1-1,-,-,TRBV27,CASSPPTGLTEAFF,TGTGCCAGCAGTCCCCCTACAGGGCTCACTGAAGCTTTCTTT
TRBJ1-1,TRBD1,few,TRBV7-8,CASSAHRGRENTEAFF,TGTGCCAGCAGCGCGCACAGGGGCCGGGAAAACACTGAAGCTTTCTTT
TRBJ1-1,TRBD1,-,TRBV6-1,CASSEVQGEKAFF,TGTGCCAGCAGTGAGGTCCAGGGGGAAAAAGCTTTCTTT
TRBJ2-3,TRBD2,-,TRBV6-5,CASSFLTSGGSDTQYF,TGTGCCAGCAGTTTTCTAACTAGCGGGGGTTCAGATACGCAGTATTTT
TRBJ1-2,TRBD1,-,TRBV10-1,CASRVGSVGQGDSNYGYTF,TGCGCCAGCCGTGTTGGTTCGGTGGGACAGGGGGATTCTAACTATGGCTACACCTTC
TRBJ1-1,-,-,TRBV2,CASSGGTLGTTEAFF,TGTGCCAGCAGTGGCGGGACTTTGGGGACCACTGAAGCTTTCTTT
TRBJ2-1,-,once,TRBV11-2,CASSLGGGQIYNEQFF,TGTGCCAGCAGCTTAGGGGGGGGGCAGATATACAATGAGCAGTTCTTC